This TCR beta chain stems from a study of prognosis after radiotherapy for stage I lung cancer. On the study more broadly: Some 14 cases involved newly diagnosed primary stage I lung tumors, and a few involved oligometastatic NSCLC subsequent to surgical resection of the primary tumor. The non-small cell lung cancer patients were all considered medically inoperable, with comorbidities accounting for this in some twelve of them.

Details on this clonotype: Antigen: not known.

Disease was node-negative on CT and PET/CT in all patients; none had prior chemotherapy, radiotherapy or other malignancies. Genomic DNA provided the template from which TCR beta CDR3 was amplified by two-round multiplex PCR. Amplification during the initial PCR round employed primers specific to each TRBV and TRBJ gene. MiXCR, run by TCRdb on the multiplex PCR reads, gives a single entry per CDR3 protein. The repertoire holds around 25,000 distinct CDR3 sequences, with around 34% as singletons. V was pared by 5 bases and J by 10 bases, with 10 bases of the junction left unmatched. The CDR3 is 15 amino acids. Broader study findings: Reportedly, TRBV and TRBJ gene usage differed by presence of metastases in patients.

The chain has TRBV12-3 or TRBV12-4 and TRBJ1-6, with TRBD1 matching over 8 bases. Material: PBMCs, obtained before or after stereotactic body radiation therapy (not recorded which). The clonotype originates from a donor aged 50 or older with non-small cell lung cancer. CDR3 bases: TGTGCCAGCAGTCTGATAGGACAGGGAGAGTCACCCCTCCACTTT. Protein product: CASSLIGQGESPLHF.